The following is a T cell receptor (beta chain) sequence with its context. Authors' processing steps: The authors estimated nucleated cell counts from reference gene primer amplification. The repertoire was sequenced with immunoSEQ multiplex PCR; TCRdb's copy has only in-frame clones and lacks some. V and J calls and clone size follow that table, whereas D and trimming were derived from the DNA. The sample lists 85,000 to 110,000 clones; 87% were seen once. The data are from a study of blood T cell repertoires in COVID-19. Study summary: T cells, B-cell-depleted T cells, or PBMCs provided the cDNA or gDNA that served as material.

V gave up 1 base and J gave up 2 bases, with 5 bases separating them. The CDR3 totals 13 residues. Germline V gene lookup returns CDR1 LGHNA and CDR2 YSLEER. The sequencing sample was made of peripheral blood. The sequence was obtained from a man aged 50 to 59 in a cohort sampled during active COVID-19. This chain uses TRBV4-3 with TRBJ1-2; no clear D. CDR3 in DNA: TGCGCCAGCAGCCAAGTACAGAACTATGGCTACACCTTC. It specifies CASSQVQNYGYTF.